The clone carrying this T cell receptor beta chain has only a few counts. Its antigen is unknown. The data belong to a study of T cells after yellow fever vaccination. Study-wide context: Fractions of low cell number were prepared using SMART-Seq v4 Ultra Low Input. The study's findings and limits: In FACS-sorted repertoires, abundant clonotypes from the bulk population could appear as contaminants. Detected again after the booster were most primary-vaccination clones, at 95% to 98% CD4 and 88% CD8.

V was cut by 7 bases and J by 7 bases, with 13 bases left in between. The CDR3 consists of 13 residues. For TCR, cDNA came from 5'RACE template switching, which added a universal primer site and UMIs. TCRdb analysed the 5' RACE reads with MiXCR anew, one entry per CDR3 protein. The sample lists a few hundred thousand distinct CDR3 sequences, 3.5% to 4.5% occurring once. The receptor was isolated from a man younger than 35 who received the YFV17D yellow fever vaccine. The sample in question was PBMCs, obtained 5 days after the yellow fever booster vaccination. The rearrangement links TRBV12-3 or TRBV12-4 to TRBJ2-2; a possible D gene is TRBD2 (6 bases). CDR3 sequence (DNA): TGTGCCAGCACCAACCGGGGGATCGGGGAGCTGTTTTTT. Translated: CASTNRGIGELFF.